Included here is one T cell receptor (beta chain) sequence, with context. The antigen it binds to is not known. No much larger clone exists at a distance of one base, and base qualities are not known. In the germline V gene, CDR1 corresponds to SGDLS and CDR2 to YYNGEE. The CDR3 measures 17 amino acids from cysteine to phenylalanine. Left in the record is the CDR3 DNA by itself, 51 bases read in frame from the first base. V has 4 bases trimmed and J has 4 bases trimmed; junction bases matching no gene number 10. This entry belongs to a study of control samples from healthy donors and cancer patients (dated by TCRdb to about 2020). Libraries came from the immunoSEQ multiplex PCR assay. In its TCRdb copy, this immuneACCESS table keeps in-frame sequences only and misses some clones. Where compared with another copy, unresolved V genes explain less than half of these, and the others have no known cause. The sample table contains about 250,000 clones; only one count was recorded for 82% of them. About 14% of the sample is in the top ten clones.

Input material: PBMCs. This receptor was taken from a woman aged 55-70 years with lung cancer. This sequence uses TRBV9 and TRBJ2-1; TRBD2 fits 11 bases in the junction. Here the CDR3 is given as CASSPPSSGGIYNEQFF. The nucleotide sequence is TGTGCCAGCAGCCCCCCATCTAGCGGGGGGATATACAATGAGCAGTTCTTC.